The text below deals with one TCR beta chain. What antigen it recognizes has not been identified. No much larger clone exists at a distance of one base, and base qualities are not known. V gives up 1 base and J gives up 5 bases, and the segment between their germline ends measures 11 bases. Taken from cysteine to phenylalanine, the CDR3 has 14 residues. The kept DNA is CDR3 alone, 42 bases in frame from the first base. From a lookup of the germline V gene, CDR1 and CDR2 are MGHDK and SYGVNS. These data are taken from a study of cytomegalovirus exposure and HLA in healthy donors (dated by TCRdb to about 2017). For the study in its entirety: An earlier analysis of approximately 600 of the donors reported roughly 270 Gb of sequence data and 117 million unique TCR beta sequences from some 180 million T cells. Approximately 300 gigabases of sequencing data and roughly 80 million unique TCR sequences made up an early release that covered several hundred HLA-typed donors. Of the roughly 400 genotyped donors, 81% were placed in the genetic ancestry cluster associated with self-reported Caucasian donors. The study aimed to test whether cataloging public T cell receptors could reveal signatures of past pathogen exposure. The study profiled the T cell repertoires of about 640 subjects by immunosequencing and related them to cytomegalovirus serostatus. A separate validation cohort of 90 to 150 different subjects was used in addition to the approximately 700-subject first cohort. To predict cytomegalovirus infection status, the study combined high-throughput TCR immunosequencing, statistical association of individual TCRs with disease status, and machine learning. A later analysis re-analyzed previously published TCR beta repertoires from 666 donors and added high-resolution HLA genotyping to study TCR occurrence patterns. Rather than drawing on any new phenotypic data, the later analysis identified candidate immune exposures from TCR beta sequences and the way those sequences occurred across donors. An earlier analysis of 587 of the donors applied high-throughput TCR beta sequencing to assess whether each TCR beta V gene segment acted as functional or pseudogenic. Donor age, sex, ethnicity and CMV serostatus were compiled alongside the repertoire data. A later genetic analysis took genome-wide SNP genotypes for about three fifths of the roughly 700 donors and used that subset as a discovery cohort. All discovery cohort repertoires had been generated on a single sequencing platform. HLA typing covered class I and class II loci at four-digit resolution. The number of donors typed differed by locus, with about 629-640 for A, B, C, DRB1 and DQB1, more than 500 for DQA1, 600 to 610 for DPA1, and about 450 for DPB1. Roughly five DR-DQ haplotypes were handled as single units for association and clustering because linkage in the cohort was strong. On average, 235,054 unique TCR beta nucleotide sequences were sequenced per donor among a few hundred genotyped donors of the cohort, with roughly 18% of those sequences being non-productive. Beyond this particular receptor, the publication reports: The 87-base-pair reads could not distinguish some IMGT-functional V segments, including TRBV6-2 and TRBV6-3, so those segments were excluded. A cluster of highly shared sequence variants was judged likely to be a technical artifact of the sequencing pipeline. In a later genetic analysis, a missense DCLRE1C variant was associated with V-gene and J-gene trimming of TCR beta chains, and the association was replicated in an independent cohort. A further reported finding was that TCR beta sequences accurately predicted the HLA-A and HLA-B alleles for most subjects in the first cohort. In a later analysis, HLA-associated TCR beta chains were found to be more clonally expanded and to have lower generation probabilities than equally common non-associated chains. Because HLA typing was missing for some donors at each locus, association tests included only the typed subset. The authors suggested that the approach could potentially be extended to other disease states and immunological phenotypes. A total of 164 TCR beta chains were listed by the study as associated with cytomegalovirus. Correlated functional status among segregating V segments might reflect linkage disequilibrium, but an unknown experimental factor could not be ruled out. Most CMV-associated TCR beta chains appeared to be HLA-restricted in a later analysis, and the HLA associations seemed to be driven largely by CMV exposure. Sequencing depth was assumed to be roughly uniform across donors in the presence/absence analyses, though that assumption may not hold. Several of the top co-occurrence clusters appeared to be linked to parvovirus B19, influenza, CMV and Epstein-Barr virus, according to a later analysis. When HLA alleles, especially DR and DQ, strongly co-occurred, TCR associations were difficult to assign to individual alleles. The classifier was reported to diagnose cytomegalovirus status with high specificity and sensitivity in both the original and validation cohorts. While some public TCRs were present in many individuals, most TCR sequences turned up only very rarely across donors. Only TCR beta chains were sequenced in this cohort, and the absence of alpha or paired-chain data limited detectable features. Compared with the roughly 670-donor mean, donors in an Asian-associated ancestry cluster had fewer N-insertions in productive TCRs, according to a later genetic analysis. Immune exposure information for the cohort was limited to CMV serostatus. In an earlier analysis of about 600 of the donors, most TCR beta V segments appeared in productive rearrangements about 87% or about 30% of the time, broadly matching IMGT annotations. The earlier analysis of around 600 of the donors excluded about 16 rarely observed V segments, including chromosome 9 orphons, because counts were too low. In a later analysis, the rate of TCR association differed among HLA loci, with DRB1 alleles having the most associated TCRs and HLA-C alleles having the fewest. A few of the identified cytomegalovirus-associated TCR beta chains were confirmed in vitro to be specific for cytomegalovirus antigens. Specific HLA alleles were associated with over 15,000 TCR beta sequences at a false discovery rate of 0.05 in a later analysis.

The cohort was made up of approximately 670 healthy bone marrow donors. Cohort members were all nominally healthy when sampled, although unrecorded immune exposures were likely present. The donor tested CMV seropositive and was one of the 289 seropositive cohort members. A peripheral blood sample was collected from each donor, and TCR beta sequencing was performed on peripheral blood mononuclear cells. The Qiagen DNeasy Blood Extraction Kit was used to extract genomic DNA from the blood cell samples. Libraries were constructed by the immunoSEQ multiplex PCR assay. The multiplex PCR relied on a mix of 60 forward primers for TCR Vbeta segments and 13 reverse primers for TCR Jbeta segments. Amplification of the CDR3 region of rearranged TCR beta genes was performed with a multiplex PCR assay on genomic DNA. The Illumina HiSeq System was used to sequence the amplified TCR beta libraries as 87-base-pair reads. The study's own analysis went as follows. Across the 670 or so repertoires, a later analysis counted tens of millions of unique TCR beta chains, roughly 11 million of which were shared by at least two donors. Raw reads were error-corrected and collapsed into unique sequences with a nearest-neighbor algorithm that merged closely related sequences to remove PCR and sequencing errors. To assign V, D and J gene segments, CDR3 sequences were aligned to IMGT reference sequences. For a sequence to be retained, at least a six-nucleotide match to both a V gene segment and a J gene segment was required. Rearrangements were classified as productive when the CDR3 lacked stop codons and remained in frame with V and J, and all other rearrangements were classified as non-productive. CDR3 was defined by IMGT convention, running from the second conserved V-encoded cysteine to the conserved J-encoded phenylalanine. The earlier analysis of roughly 590 of the donors excluded any sequence lacking an unambiguous match to a single V gene segment. An earlier analysis of 587 of the donors classified V segments as functional when productive rearrangements were above 56.7% and as segregating when the standard deviation between donors was above 5%. A statistical classification framework was built for diagnosing cytomegalovirus status from the catalog of TCR beta chain sequences. A later analysis assigned V and J genes by comparing TCR nucleotide sequences with IMGT/GENE-DB human TR gene sequences. Using the TCRdist pipeline, a later analysis assigned CDR3 sequences along with most-parsimonious VDJ recombination scenarios. A later analysis defined each TCR beta chain by its CDR3 amino acid sequence plus V-gene family, and excluded reads lacking a unique V-gene family. To address suspected cross-contamination and a sequencing artifact, a later analysis removed over 500 highly shared, low-generation-probability nucleotide sequences. In a later analysis, a clonal expansion index for each public chain was calculated from normalized within-repertoire ranks of inferred template counts. In a later analysis, generation probabilities were computed with a VDJ recombination model fitted to out-of-frame rearrangements, and the resulting probabilities were checked against IGoR. In a later analysis, TCR-TCR, TCR-HLA and TCR-CMV co-occurrence was scored with hypergeometric tests, and a repertoire-size bias correction was applied to TCR pairs. False discovery rates were estimated in a later analysis by permuting HLA or CMV assignments 20 times. In a later analysis, co-occurring TCRs were grouped using DBSCAN, with TCRdist sequence similarity added in when clustering inside HLA-allele-positive subsets. Repertoires with fewer than 30,000 or more than 120,000 public chains, plus five repertoires with anomalous nucleotide sharing, were excluded from co-occurrence clustering. TCRdb re-hosts the immuneACCESS table, in-frame sequences only. Its copies lack some clones; in the studies checked, an unresolved V gene accounts for under half of them, and the cause for the rest is not known. V, J and clone size are those of that table, while D and trimming were read from the DNA. Within this sample are about 120,000 clones, with roughly 76% of them counted one time only. The top ten clonotypes cover 9.5% to 15% of the sample.

Input material: PBMCs. The source is a middle-aged woman in good health and CMV-seropositive. The chain was built from TRBV25-1 and TRBJ1-2; TRBD1 is possibly the D segment (5 matching bases). The bases read TGTGCCAGCAGTGAATTTGGGGGGGGATATGGCTACACCTTC. It is translated as CASSEFGGGYGYTF.